The 17 T cell receptor beta chains below were found in one sample sequenced in a study of blood T cell repertoires in COVID-19. The assay was immunoSEQ multiplex PCR, and TCRdb's table has in-frame clones only and misses some. The top ten hold approximately 9.3% of the sample, which has 310,000 or so clones, about 91% seen once. Input material: peripheral blood. The receptors stem from a man aged 25-45 years with COVID-19, enrolled during active disease.

V and J are TRBV29-1 and TRBJ2-3, with 7 bases fitting TRBD2. Losses at the gene ends were 1 base for V and 0 bases for J; bases not matched to a gene: 13. CDR1 and CDR2 (germline): SQVTM, ANQGSEA. The CDR3 loop spans 18 amino acids. This chain's CDR3 is CSVEAPRETRSSTDTQYF. The CDR3 nucleotides read TGCAGCGTTGAAGCACCGCGGGAGACTAGGAGTAGCACAGATACGCAGTATTTT.

The chain combines TRBV3-1 (or the pseudogene TRBV3-2) with TRBJ1-2; 9 bases are a match to TRBD1. The V and J ends lost 7 bases and 7 bases, in that order; junction bases with no gene match: 10. CDR1 and CDR2 from the germline V gene are LGHDT and YNNKEL (reference sequence). The CDR3 is 14 residues long. The CDR3 here is CASTSDRGRGGYTF. The CDR3 DNA reads TGTGCCAGCACCTCGGACAGGGGAAGGGGTGGCTACACCTTC.

This clone was counted once. This chain joins TRBV15 and TRBJ1-2; TRBD1 might be the D (5 bases). The CDR3 sequence is 16 residues long. V lost 5 bases and J lost 8, with 24 bases in between. Germline CDR1 reads LNHNV; CDR2 reads YYDKDF (reference sequence). CDR3 region: CATSPTIDSPPEGYTF. The CDR3 DNA reads as TGTGCCACCAGCCCTACGATAGACAGTCCACCAGAGGGCTACACCTTC.

V usage is TRBV7-2 and J usage is TRBJ1-4; tentatively, D is TRBD1 (6 bases). Trimming stripped 3 bases from V and 8 bases from J, with 16 bases between. From germline, CDR1 is SGHTA and CDR2 FQGNSA. This CDR3 has 15 amino acids. The CDR3 DNA sequence: TGTGCCAGCAGCTTGGCCGGGACACCCGTAGAAAAACTGTTTTTT. This encodes CASSLAGTPVEKLFF.

This clone has a handful of counts. DNA of the CDR3: TGTGCCAGTAGTCCGGACAGGGGCACGGGCAATCAGCCCCAGCATTTT. Amino acid sequence: CASSPDRGTGNQPQHF. This rearrangement joins TRBV19 to TRBJ1-5; 9 bases line up with TRBD1. Germline V gene sequence: CDR1 LNHDA, CDR2 SQIVND (reference sequence). The ends lost 5 bases at V and 2 bases at J; junction bases unmatched: 7. This CDR3 is built from 16 residues.

The rearrangement links TRBV7-2 to TRBJ1-1; D is ambiguous. Germline-derived CDR1 and CDR2 are SGHTA and FQGNSA. Trimming pared 5 bases from V and 1 base from J, leaving 11 bases between. The CDR3 has 14 residues. The CDR3 bases are TGTGCCAGCAGCAACCAAGCAGGGAACACTGAAGCTTTCTTT. Amino acid sequence: CASSNQAGNTEAFF.

The rearrangement joins TRBV19 to TRBJ1-2; a weak D match, TRBD1 (6 bases). CDR1 is LNHDA and CDR2 is SQIVND in the germline V gene (reference sequence). CDR3 length: 15 amino acids. Trimming took off 1 base at V and 4 bases at J, with 13 bases between the two ends. Written as DNA, the CDR3 is TGTGCCAGTAGTATAGGGGGGCAGATTCTCTATGGCTACACCTTC. Amino acids: CASSIGGQILYGYTF.

The CDR3, as DNA: TGTGCCAGCAGCTTGGAACAGATCTACGAGCAGTACTTC. Its protein is CASSLEQIYEQYF. The chain carries TRBV5-6 and TRBJ2-7, with D hard to call. The CDR3 has 13 residues. The V gene's germline CDR1 is SGHDT and CDR2 YYEEEE. The V and J ends lost 0 bases and 3 bases respectively, with 7 bases between them.

This rearrangement joins TRBV19 to TRBJ1-1, with D possibly TRBD1 on 5 matching bases. This CDR3 spans 12 amino acids. V lost 10 bases, J lost 1 base, and 10 bases lay in between. Germline V gene data show CDR1 as LNHDA and CDR2 as SQIVND (reference sequence). The CDR3 spells CATKDRNTEAFF. CDR3 nucleotide sequence: TGTGCCACCAAAGACAGGAACACTGAAGCTTTCTTT.

The chain has TRBV5-4 and TRBJ2-2; a weak D match, TRBD1 (7 bases). CDR3 length equals 15 residues. Per the germline V gene, CDR1 is SGHNT and CDR2 is YYREEE (reference sequence). Trimming shortened V by 4 bases and J by 2 bases, and 12 bases separated the two germline ends. The CDR3 DNA is TGTGCCAGCAGCCTGACAGGGACTAACACCGGGGAGCTGTTTTTT. This sequence encodes CASSLTGTNTGELFF.

This clone appeared a single time. The CDR3, as DNA: TGTGCCACCAGCAGAGGAGCGACAGGGAGTAACGAGCAGTACTTC. Protein sequence: CATSRGATGSNEQYF. V and J are TRBV15 and TRBJ2-7, with 7 bases fitting TRBD1. This CDR3 spans 15 amino acids. V lost 1 base to trimming and J lost 5 bases; unmatched junction nucleotides: 8. From germline, CDR1 is LNHNV and CDR2 YYDKDF (reference sequence). Filled out from reference TRBV15 and TRBJ2-7, the complete variable domain reads DAMVIQNPRYQVTQFGKPVTLSCSQTLNHNVMYWYQQKSSQAPKLLFHYYDKDFNNEADTPDNFQSRRPNTSFCFLDIRSPGLGDTAMYLCATSRGATGSNEQYFGPGTRLTVT.

The chain recombines TRBV5-6 with TRBJ2-7; tentatively, D is TRBD2 (5 bases). V lost 4 bases to trimming and J lost 1 base, with 12 bases between them. Germline CDR1 SGHDT, CDR2 YYEEEE. The CDR3 covers 14 residues. The CDR3 region is CASSPGFGSYEQYF. The DNA for the CDR3 is TGTGCCAGCAGCCCGGGGTTTGGTTCCTACGAGCAGTACTTC.

The chain is built from TRBV28 and TRBJ2-1, with 13 nucleotides matching TRBD2. This CDR3 is built from 14 residues. The germline CDR1 and CDR2 sequences are MDHEN and SYDVKM. V lost 6 bases, J lost 4 bases, and 0 bases stayed unmatched. The CDR3 DNA reads TGTGCCAGCAGGGGACTAGCGGGGTACAATGAGCAGTTCTTC. It translates to CASRGLAGYNEQFF. Full variable domain (missing parts from reference TRBV28 and TRBJ2-1): DVKVTQSSRYLVKRTGEKVFLECVQDMDHENMFWYRQDPGLGLRLIYFSYDVKMKEKGDIPEGYSVSREKKERFSLILESASTNQTSMYLCASRGLAGYNEQFFGPGTRLTVL.

The V and J genes are TRBV5-1 and TRBJ1-3; tentative D call: TRBD1 (5 bases). The CDR3 spans 15 residues. V lost 4 bases, J lost 0 bases, and 11 bases lay in between. Per germline, CDR1 SGHRS and CDR2 YFSETQ. In DNA, the CDR3 is TGCGCCAGCAGCCAGGAGGGGAGCTCTGGAAACACCATATATTTT. Amino acids: CASSQEGSSGNTIYF. The complete variable domain, with remaining parts taken from reference TRBV5-1 and TRBJ1-3, reads KAGVTQTPRYLIKTRGQQVTLSCSPISGHRSVSWYQQTPGQGLQFLFEYFSETQRNKGNFPGRFSGRQFSNSRSEMNVSTLELGDSALYLCASSQEGSSGNTIYFGEGSWLTVV.

This clone was seen only once. The chain couples TRBV6-2 or TRBV6-3 to TRBJ1-1; no firm D call. The germline V and J ends were trimmed by 2 bases and 1 base, with 5 bases remaining between them. This CDR3 is 13 amino acids long. Germline lookup yields CDR1 MNHEY and CDR2 SVGEGT. The CDR3 sequence is CASSYGRNTEAFF. The CDR3, as DNA: TGTGCCAGCAGTTACGGGAGGAACACTGAAGCTTTCTTT.

The chain has TRBV5-1 and TRBJ2-2, with 7 bases that match TRBD1. The CDR3 has 15 amino acids. The V and J ends lost 4 bases and 6 bases, in that order; junction bases with no gene match: 9. Germline loops: CDR1 SGHRS, CDR2 YFSETQ. The CDR3 coding sequence is TGCGCCAGCAGCAACCGAACAGGGGCGGCCGGGGAGCTGTTTTTT. Protein sequence: CASSNRTGAAGELFF.

This clone showed up just once. The gene calls are TRBV7-2 and TRBJ2-1, with TRBD2 matching over 10 bases. This CDR3 has 17 amino acids. V was clipped by 5 bases and J by 1 base; unmatched bases: 8. Per germline, CDR1 SGHTA and CDR2 FQGNSA. This CDR3 reads CASSLRQREGSYNEQFF. Written as DNA, the CDR3 is TGTGCCAGCAGCCTACGACAGCGGGAGGGATCCTACAATGAGCAGTTCTTC.